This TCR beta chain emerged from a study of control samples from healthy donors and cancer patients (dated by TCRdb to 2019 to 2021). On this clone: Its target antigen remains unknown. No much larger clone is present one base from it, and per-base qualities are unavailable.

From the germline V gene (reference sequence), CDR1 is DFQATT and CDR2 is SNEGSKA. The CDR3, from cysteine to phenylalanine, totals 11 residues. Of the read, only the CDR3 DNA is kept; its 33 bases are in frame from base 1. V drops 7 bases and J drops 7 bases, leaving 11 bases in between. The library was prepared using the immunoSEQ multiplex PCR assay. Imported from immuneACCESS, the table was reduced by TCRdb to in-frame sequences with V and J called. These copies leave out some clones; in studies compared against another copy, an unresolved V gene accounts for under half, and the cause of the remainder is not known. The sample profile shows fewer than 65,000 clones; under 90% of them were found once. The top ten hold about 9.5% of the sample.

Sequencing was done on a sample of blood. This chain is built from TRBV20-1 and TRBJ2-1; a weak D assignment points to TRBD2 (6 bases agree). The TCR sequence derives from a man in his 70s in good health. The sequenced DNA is TGCAGTGTCGGGGGTGGTAATGAGCAGTTCTTC. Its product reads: CSVGGGNEQFF.